The clone carrying this TCR beta chain was seen at least ten times. Its antigen remains unidentified. The record originates from a study of T cells in Graves' hyperthyroidism and ophthalmopathy. Study at large: The initial diagnosis was the point when peripheral blood was collected, ahead of any treatment. Study-wide results and limits: Ophthalmopathy stood apart from stable hyperthyroidism in a 13 V-J model.

Clinical symptoms, serum thyroxine, TRAb, thyroid ultrasound and orbital computed tomography established diagnosis. There were TCR beta CDR3 regions amplified from RNA transcripts. RT-PCR in the first round (using the HTBI primer set) targeted the TCR CDR3. TCRdb recomputed calls from the multiplex PCR reads with MiXCR, one row per CDR3 protein. Among 500,000 to 650,000 distinct CDR3 sequences listed, just under 20% were seen once. The CDR3 extends over 15 amino acids. V shed 5 bases and J shed 2 bases, with 14 bases lying between them. Germline assignment: CDR1 MDHEN and CDR2 SYDVKM. Sequenced material: blood. The receptor was derived from a man aged 40-49 years with Graves' ophthalmopathy. The V gene is TRBV28, the J gene TRBJ2-3, with D perhaps being TRBD1 or TRBD2 (5 bases each). The chain's CDR3 is CASSASGTNTDTQYF. CDR3 DNA sequence: TGTGCCAGCAGTGCATCCGGGACCAACACAGATACGCAGTATTTT. The variable domain in full, completed from reference TRBV28 and TRBJ2-3, reads DVKVTQSSRYLVKRTGEKVFLECVQDMDHENMFWYRQDPGLGLRLIYFSYDVKMKEKGDIPEGYSVSREKKERFSLILESASTNQTSMYLCASSASGTNTDTQYFGPGTRLTVL.